These 23 T cell receptor beta chains originate from one sample sequenced in a study of Ad26.COV2.S vaccination and SARS-CoV-2 variants. This table comes from immunoSEQ multiplex PCR, and its TCRdb copy is limited to in-frame clones, with some not included. The sample holds over 130,000 clones, around 86% seen once. The sample was peripheral blood, taken after recovery from COVID-19. The receptor source for this set is a human donor who had recovered from COVID-19.

The sample holds a few counts of this clone. The V and J genes are TRBV14 and TRBJ1-3; D is unresolved. The CDR3 runs to 16 residues. Germline V gene data show CDR1 as SGHDN and CDR2 as FVKESK. V was shortened by 1 base and J by 4 bases, with 14 bases between the two germline ends. CDR3 sequence (DNA): TGTGCCAGCAGCCAAGGTCTGAGGGAAACGGGAAACACCATATATTTT. This encodes CASSQGLRETGNTIYF.

This rearrangement joins TRBV7-2 to TRBJ1-2, with D perhaps matching TRBD1 (5 bases). CDR3 length: 13 residues. CDR1 is SGHTA and CDR2 is FQGNSA in the germline V gene. V gave up 4 bases and J gave up 8 bases, with 14 bases separating them. Here the CDR3 DNA reads TGTGCCAGCAGCTCTGACAGAAAGGGCGGCTACACCTTC. This sequence encodes CASSSDRKGGYTF.

This chain joins TRBV7-2 and TRBJ1-1; D is possibly TRBD1 (6 bases). The germline gives CDR1 SGHTA, CDR2 FQGNSA. The CDR3 length is 15 residues. V was clipped by 5 bases and J by 2 bases, with 15 bases between them. The CDR3 DNA reads as TGTGCCAGCAGCCCAGGGGCAGTTCTTAACACTGAAGCTTTCTTT. Encoded protein: CASSPGAVLNTEAFF.

J is TRBJ1-4 and V is TRBV7-8; TRBD1 agrees at 11 bases. CDR3 size: 15 residues. J lost 8 bases, V lost 4 bases, and 6 bases had no gene match. Germline V gene data show CDR1 as SGHVS and CDR2 as FQNEAQ. CDR3 DNA: TGTGCCAGCAGCTCCTTGGGACAGGGGGGAGAAAAACTGTTTTTT. It specifies CASSSLGQGGEKLFF. Full variable domain (outside the CDR3, taken from reference TRBV7-8 and TRBJ1-4): GAGVSQSPRYKVAKRGQDVALRCDPISGHVSLFWYQQALGQGPEFLTYFQNEAQLDKSGLPSDRFFAERPEGSVSTLKIQRTQQEDSAVYLCASSSLGQGGEKLFFGSGTQLSVL.

V and J are TRBV19 and TRBJ1-2, with D maybe TRBD1 (5 bases). CDR1 LNHDA and CDR2 SQIVND come from the germline V gene (reference sequence). The CDR3 has 16 residues. V was cut by 4 bases and J by 0 bases, with 15 bases left in between. The CDR3 coding sequence is TGTGCCAGTAGTAGGGGCGGGACGGATGCTAACTATGGCTACACCTTC. Translating it yields CASSRGGTDANYGYTF.

The chain joins TRBV9 to TRBJ2-5; 7 positions match TRBD1. With V trimmed by 7 bases and J by 2 bases, 11 bases remained unmatched. In germline, CDR1 is SGDLS, CDR2 YYNGEE. The CDR3 has 15 amino acids. The CDR3 sequence: CASGEGAGGQETQYF. In DNA, the CDR3 is TGTGCCAGCGGAGAGGGGGCGGGCGGGCAAGAGACCCAGTACTTC.

J is TRBJ1-2 and V is TRBV6-2 or TRBV6-3; D gene ambiguous. From germline, CDR1 is MNHEY and CDR2 SVGEGT. The germline V and J ends were trimmed by 2 bases and 8 bases, with 9 bases remaining between them. The CDR3 consists of 12 residues. Here the CDR3 reads CASSYGVRGYTF. The DNA for the CDR3 is TGTGCCAGCAGTTACGGGGTGAGAGGCTACACCTTC.

CDR3 residues: CASRGGTEAFF. In DNA form, the CDR3 reads TGTGCCAGCAGGGGGGGGACTGAAGCTTTCTTT. V gene TRBV25-1 combines with J gene TRBJ1-1, with a weak D call TRBD1 (5 bases). The CDR3 loop spans 11 amino acids. V lost 6 bases and J 5 bases, leaving 7 bases between the germline ends. The germline V gene encodes CDR1 MGHDK and CDR2 SYGVNS.

The rearrangement links TRBV19 to TRBJ2-2; the D is unclear. CDR3 length equals 16 residues. Deletions cut 5 bases from V and 5 bases from J, with 18 bases between. Germline CDR1 and CDR2: LNHDA and SQIVND (reference sequence). Here the CDR3 DNA reads TGTGCCAGTAGTTTTTATGGGTCGGCTTATACCGGGGAGCTGTTTTTT. Protein sequence: CASSFYGSAYTGELFF.

The chain uses TRBV4-1 and TRBJ2-7, with TRBD2 matching 7 bases. Germline V CDR1 and CDR2: MGHRA, YSYEKL. V shed 1 base and J 2 bases; nucleotides not matched to a gene: 5. This CDR3 has 15 amino acids. The CDR3 coding sequence is TGCGCCAGCAGCCAAGTGGCGGGGGTAGCCTACGAGCAGTACTTC. It is translated as CASSQVAGVAYEQYF.

The V and J genes are TRBV28 and TRBJ1-2, with a possible D match to TRBD1 (5 bases). This CDR3 region has 12 residues. V dropped 5 bases and J dropped 4 bases, with 8 bases sitting between them. Germline V gene lookup returns CDR1 MDHEN and CDR2 SYDVKM. Here the CDR3 DNA reads TGTGCCAGCAGTCCAGGGATCTATGGCTACACCTTC. This gives the protein CASSPGIYGYTF.

The V gene is TRBV29-1, the J gene TRBJ1-3; D call uncertain. The germline CDR1 and CDR2 sequences are SQVTM and ANQGSEA. CDR3 length: 16 residues. V lost 6 bases and J 8 bases, leaving 26 bases between the germline ends. DNA of the CDR3: TGCAGCGTGTTATCAAGACCTAGAGGGAACAATGACACCATATATTTT. Its protein is CSVLSRPRGNNDTIYF.

The chain carries TRBV28 and TRBJ2-1; D unresolved. Germline lookup yields CDR1 MDHEN and CDR2 SYDVKM. The CDR3 loop spans 16 amino acids. Deletions cut 4 bases from V and 2 bases from J, with 15 bases between. The CDR3 nucleotides read TGTGCCAGCAGTTCCCACCGGGCGGCCACCTACAATGAGCAGTTCTTC. Amino acid sequence: CASSSHRAATYNEQFF.

V is TRBV27 and J is TRBJ2-1; D not resolved. Trimming removed 4 bases at V and 8 bases at J, with 12 bases between. The CDR3 is 13 residues long. Germline V CDR1 and CDR2: MNHEY, SMNVEV (reference sequence). CDR3 amino acids: CASSYKPFDEQFF. DNA for the CDR3: TGTGCCAGCAGTTATAAACCCTTTGATGAGCAGTTCTTC.

This chain connects TRBV18 to TRBJ1-5, with TRBD1 as a possible D gene (5 bases). Trimming cost V 2 bases and J 3 bases, with 14 bases left between them. The CDR3 contains 16 residues. The germline V gene has CDR1 KGHSH and CDR2 LQKENI. CDR3 amino acids: CASSPFGGANNQPQHF. As DNA, the CDR3 is TGTGCCAGCTCACCATTTGGCGGGGCGAACAATCAGCCCCAGCATTTT.

This chain uses TRBV28 with TRBJ1-5; 8 bases are a match to TRBD1. The CDR3 runs to 14 residues. The ends lost 10 bases at V and 1 base at J; junction bases unmatched: 6. In germline, CDR1 is MDHEN, CDR2 SYDVKM. The CDR3 is CATGQGGSNQPQHF. DNA for the CDR3: TGTGCCACAGGACAGGGAGGCAGCAATCAGCCCCAGCATTTT. Variable domain in full (rest from reference TRBV28 and TRBJ1-5): DVKVTQSSRYLVKRTGEKVFLECVQDMDHENMFWYRQDPGLGLRLIYFSYDVKMKEKGDIPEGYSVSREKKERFSLILESASTNQTSMYLCATGQGGSNQPQHFGDGTRLSIL.

The gene calls are TRBV28 and TRBJ2-5; D unresolved. This CDR3 has 11 residues. Looked up from germline, CDR1 is MDHEN and CDR2 is SYDVKM. Trimming left V 6 bases short and J 5 bases short, with 7 bases between. CDR3 in amino acids: CASSRRETQYF. CDR3 in DNA: TGTGCCAGCAGCAGACGGGAGACCCAGTACTTC.

The rearrangement uses TRBV9 and TRBJ1-2, with TRBD1 matching over 7 bases. Per germline, CDR1 SGDLS and CDR2 YYNGEE. The CDR3 spans 13 residues. The ends lost 3 bases at V and 7 bases at J; junction bases unmatched: 6. The CDR3 reads CASSARQGSGYTF. DNA for the CDR3: TGTGCCAGCAGCGCAAGACAGGGCTCTGGCTACACCTTC.

This chain joins TRBV6-5 and TRBJ1-1, with D tentatively TRBD1 (6 bases). CDR3 length: 14 residues. The V end was cut by 2 bases, the J end by 4 bases, with 11 bases between. Per the germline V gene, CDR1 is MNHEY and CDR2 is SVGAGI. The DNA of the CDR3 is TGTGCCAGCAGTTACAACAGGGAATTCACTGAAGCTTTCTTT. This codes for CASSYNREFTEAFF.

The chain is built from TRBV6-2 or TRBV6-3 and TRBJ2-1; 9 bases line up with TRBD1. This CDR3 spans 11 amino acids. Looked up from germline, CDR1 is MNHEY and CDR2 is SVGEGT. V lost 6 bases, J lost 14 bases, and 5 bases stayed unmatched. CDR3 DNA sequence: TGTGCCAGCAGCTCGGGACAGGGTGAGTTCTTC. It codes for CASSSGQGEFF.

The V call is TRBV4-3, the J call TRBJ1-2; 8 bases are a match to TRBD1. The ends lost 0 bases at V and 8 bases at J; junction bases unmatched: 5. The CDR3 extends over 14 amino acids. Germline loops: CDR1 LGHNA, CDR2 YSLEER. The CDR3 reads CASSQDRGPYGYTF. The CDR3 DNA reads TGCGCCAGCAGCCAAGACAGGGGGCCGTACGGCTACACCTTC.

This clone was found a few times. The chain joins TRBV4-1 to TRBJ1-3, with no clear D. Germline CDR1 MGHRA, CDR2 YSYEKL. The ends were cut back, 3 bases at V and 8 bases at J, with 23 bases in the middle. The CDR3 runs to 17 residues. The CDR3 DNA sequence: TGCGCCAGCAGCCAGGATCGACTAGGGCAAAGGGTGGACACCATATATTTT. Protein: CASSQDRLGQRVDTIYF.

The chain has TRBV29-1 and TRBJ1-2, with D unclear. Germline V gene sequence: CDR1 SQVTM, CDR2 ANQGSEA. The V end was cut by 3 bases, the J end by 3 bases, with 11 bases between. The CDR3 has 13 amino acids. The CDR3 sequence: CSVEGGPDYGYTF. The DNA for the CDR3 is TGCAGCGTTGAGGGAGGACCGGACTATGGCTACACCTTC.